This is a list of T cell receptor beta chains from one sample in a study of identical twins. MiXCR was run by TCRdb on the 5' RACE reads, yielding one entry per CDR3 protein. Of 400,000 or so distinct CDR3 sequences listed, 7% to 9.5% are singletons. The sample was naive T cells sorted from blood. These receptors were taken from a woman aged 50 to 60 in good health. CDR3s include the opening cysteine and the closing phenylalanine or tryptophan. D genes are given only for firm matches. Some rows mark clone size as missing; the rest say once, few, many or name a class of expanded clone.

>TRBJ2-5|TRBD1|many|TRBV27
TGTGCCAGCACCTCACGACAGGGACGGGAGACCCAGTACTTC
CASTSRQGRETQYF
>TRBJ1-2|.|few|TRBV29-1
TGCAGCGTTTACGTTCGACTGGGTTTGGGTGGCTACACCTTC
CSVYVRLGLGGYTF
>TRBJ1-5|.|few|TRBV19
TGTGCCAGTAGTATAGATCTGGCAGCTAATCAGCCCCAGCATTTT
CASSIDLAANQPQHF
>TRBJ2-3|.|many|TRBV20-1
TGCAGTGCTAGATGGACTACTAGCACAGATACGCAGTATTTT
CSARWTTSTDTQYF
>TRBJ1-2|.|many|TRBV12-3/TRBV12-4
TGTGCCAGCACGGGGGGCGGACGGAACTATGGCTACACCTTC
CASTGGGRNYGYTF
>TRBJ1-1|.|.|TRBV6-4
TGTGCCAGCAGTGATAAGGGGAACACTGAAGCTTTCTTT
CASSDKGNTEAFF
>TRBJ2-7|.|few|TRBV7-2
TGTGCCAGCAGCACGACTAGGAGAGCCTACGAGCAGTACTTC
CASSTTRRAYEQYF
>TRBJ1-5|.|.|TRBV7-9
TGTGCCAGCAGCAGAACAGGACTAAATCAGCCCCAGCATTTT
CASSRTGLNQPQHF
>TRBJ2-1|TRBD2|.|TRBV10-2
TGCGCCATCACCCTAGCGGGAGAATCCGTCAATGAGCAGTTCTTC
CAITLAGESVNEQFF
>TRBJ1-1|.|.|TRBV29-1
TGCAGCGGCATCGGTACTGAAGCTTTCTTT
CSGIGTEAFF
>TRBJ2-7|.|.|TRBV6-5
TGTGCCAGCAGTTACTCCGACGAGAGCTCCTACGAGCAGTACTTC
CASSYSDESSYEQYF
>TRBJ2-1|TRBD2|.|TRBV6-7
TGTGCCAGCAGTTACCTTCAACGGACTAGCGGGAAGGATGAGCAGTTCTTC
CASSYLQRTSGKDEQFF
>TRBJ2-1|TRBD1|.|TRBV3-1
TGTGCCAGCAGCCAAGGAGGACAGGGGGTCTATGAGCAGTTCTTC
CASSQGGQGVYEQFF
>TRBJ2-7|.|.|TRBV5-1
TGCGCCAGCAGTCTCGGGGAGAGGGTCGCCTACGAGCAGTACTTC
CASSLGERVAYEQYF
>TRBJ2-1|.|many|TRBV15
TGTGCCACCAGCAGAGCGGCCCAGGGCGATGAGCAGTTCTTC
CATSRAAQGDEQFF
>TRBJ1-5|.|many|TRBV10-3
TGTGCCATCACTAAGGACTGGAGCAATCAGCCCCAGCATTTT
CAITKDWSNQPQHF
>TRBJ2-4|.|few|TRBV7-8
TGTGCCAGCAGTCCGTTCAGGGTAGCCAAAAACATTCAGTACTTC
CASSPFRVAKNIQYF
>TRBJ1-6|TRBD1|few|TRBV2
TGTGCCAGCAGCACACAGGGGACGAATTCACCCCTCCACTTT
CASSTQGTNSPLHF
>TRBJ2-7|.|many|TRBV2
TGTGCCAGCAGTGAAAGGCCGATAACCTACGAGCAGTACTTC
CASSERPITYEQYF
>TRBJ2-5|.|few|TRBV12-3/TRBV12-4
TGTGCCAGCAGGTATTCACAGTTCGACTCCGAAGAGACCCAGTACTTC
CASRYSQFDSEETQYF
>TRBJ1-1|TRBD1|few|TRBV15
TGTGCCACCAGACGACAGGGGACGGGGAACACTGAAGCTTTCTTT
CATRRQGTGNTEAFF
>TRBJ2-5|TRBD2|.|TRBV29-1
TGCAGCGCCGGGACTAGCGGCTTCGAATGGACCCAGTACTTC
CSAGTSGFEWTQYF
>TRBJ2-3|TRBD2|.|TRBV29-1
TGCAGCGCCGCGGGGGAGGTCAGACGGGGGAGTGATACGCAGTATTTT
CSAAGEVRRGSDTQYF
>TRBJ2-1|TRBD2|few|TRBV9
TGTGCCAGCAGCGTAGGGGGGACTAGCTTCTATGAGCAGTTCTTC
CASSVGGTSFYEQFF
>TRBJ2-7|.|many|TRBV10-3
TGTGCCATCAGTGACGCGGGCCAGACCCTTGGCGAGCAGTACTTC
CAISDAGQTLGEQYF
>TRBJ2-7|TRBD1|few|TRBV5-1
TGCGCCAGCAGCACCGGACAGGGATACGTTCGCGAGCAGTACTTC
CASSTGQGYVREQYF
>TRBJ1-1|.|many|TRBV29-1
TGCAGCGTTGAACACGGCGAAGCTTTCTTT
CSVEHGEAFF
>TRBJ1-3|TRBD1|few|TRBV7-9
TGTGCAACCGGGACAGGCGTGGTGGGAAACACCATATATTTT
CATGTGVVGNTIYF
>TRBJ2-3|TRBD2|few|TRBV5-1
TGCGCCAGCAGCCCCGGGACTAGCGGGAGCTCAGATACGCAGTATTTT
CASSPGTSGSSDTQYF
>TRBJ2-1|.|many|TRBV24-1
TGTGCCACCGCCCAGGGGCCCTACAATGAGCAGTTCTTC
CATAQGPYNEQFF
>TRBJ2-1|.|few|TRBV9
TGTGCCAGCAGCGTAGTCGCTAGCGACGAGCAGTTCTTC
CASSVVASDEQFF
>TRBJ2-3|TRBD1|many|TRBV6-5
TGTGCCAGCAGGGGGCAGGGGGAATTCACAGATACGCAGTATTTT
CASRGQGEFTDTQYF
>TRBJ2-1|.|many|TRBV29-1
TGCAGCGTTCCTGGAAATTGGCAGGCCAATGAGCAGTTCTTC
CSVPGNWQANEQFF
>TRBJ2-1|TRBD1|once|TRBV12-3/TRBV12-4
TGTGCCAGCAGGCTGACAGGGGGCGGGTATGAGCAGTTCTTC
CASRLTGGGYEQFF
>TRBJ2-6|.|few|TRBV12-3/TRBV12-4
TGTGCCAGTTGGGGAGGGGGAAGCTCTGGGGCCAACGTCCTGACTTTC
CASWGGGSSGANVLTF
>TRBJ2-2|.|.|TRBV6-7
TGTGCCAGCACCCAGGGACACGTCACCGGGGAGCTGTTTTTT
CASTQGHVTGELFF
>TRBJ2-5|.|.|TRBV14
TGTGCCAGCAGCCAAGGACTAAGGGGGGGAGAGACCCAGTACTTC
CASSQGLRGGETQYF
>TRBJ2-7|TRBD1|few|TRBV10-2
TGCGCCAGCAGCCGAACAGGGGCGGGCGAGCAGTACTTC
CASSRTGAGEQYF